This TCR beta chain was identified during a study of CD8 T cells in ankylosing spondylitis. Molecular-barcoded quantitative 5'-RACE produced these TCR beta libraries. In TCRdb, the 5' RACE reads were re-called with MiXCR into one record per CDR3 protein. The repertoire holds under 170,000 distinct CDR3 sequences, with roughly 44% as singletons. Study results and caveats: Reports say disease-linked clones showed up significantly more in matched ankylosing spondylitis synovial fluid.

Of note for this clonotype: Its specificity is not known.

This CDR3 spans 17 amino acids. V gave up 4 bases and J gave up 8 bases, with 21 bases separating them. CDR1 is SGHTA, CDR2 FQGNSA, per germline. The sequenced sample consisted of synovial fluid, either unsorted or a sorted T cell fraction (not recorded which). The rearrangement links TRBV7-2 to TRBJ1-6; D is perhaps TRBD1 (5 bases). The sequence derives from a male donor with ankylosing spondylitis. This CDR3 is CASSSGSSQGQYSPLHF. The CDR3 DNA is TGTGCCAGCAGCTCTGGCTCCTCTCAGGGCCAGTATTCACCCCTCCACTTT.